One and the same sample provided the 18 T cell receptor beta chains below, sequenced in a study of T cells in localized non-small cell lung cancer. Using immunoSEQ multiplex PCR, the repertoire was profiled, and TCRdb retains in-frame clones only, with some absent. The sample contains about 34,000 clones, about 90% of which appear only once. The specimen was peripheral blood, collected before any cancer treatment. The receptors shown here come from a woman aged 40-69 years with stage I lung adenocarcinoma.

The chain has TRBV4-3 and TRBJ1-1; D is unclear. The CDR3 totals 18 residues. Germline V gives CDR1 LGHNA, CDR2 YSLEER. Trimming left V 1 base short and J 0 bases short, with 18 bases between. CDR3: CASSQGKYGDGMNTEAFF. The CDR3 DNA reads TGCGCCAGCAGCCAAGGAAAATACGGAGACGGGATGAACACTGAAGCTTTCTTT.

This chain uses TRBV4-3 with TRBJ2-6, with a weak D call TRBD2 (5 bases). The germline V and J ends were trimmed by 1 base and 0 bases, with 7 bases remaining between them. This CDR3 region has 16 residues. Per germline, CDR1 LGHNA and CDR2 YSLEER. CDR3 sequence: CASSQGAGSGANVLTF. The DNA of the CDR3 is TGCGCCAGCAGCCAAGGGGCGGGCTCTGGGGCCAACGTCCTGACTTTC.

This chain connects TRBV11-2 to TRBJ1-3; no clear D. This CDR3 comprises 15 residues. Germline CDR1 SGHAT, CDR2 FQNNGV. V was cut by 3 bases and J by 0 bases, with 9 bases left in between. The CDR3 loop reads CASSFGRRSGNTIYF. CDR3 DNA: TGTGCCAGCAGCTTCGGCAGGCGCTCTGGAAACACCATATATTTT.

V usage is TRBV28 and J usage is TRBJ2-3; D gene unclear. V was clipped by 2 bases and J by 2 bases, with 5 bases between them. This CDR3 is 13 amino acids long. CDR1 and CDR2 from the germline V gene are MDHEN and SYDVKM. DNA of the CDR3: TGTGCCAGCAGTTTACAGAACACAGATACGCAGTATTTT. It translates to CASSLQNTDTQYF. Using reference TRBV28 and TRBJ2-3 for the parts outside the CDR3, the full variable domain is DVKVTQSSRYLVKRTGEKVFLECVQDMDHENMFWYRQDPGLGLRLIYFSYDVKMKEKGDIPEGYSVSREKKERFSLILESASTNQTSMYLCASSLQNTDTQYFGPGTRLTVL.

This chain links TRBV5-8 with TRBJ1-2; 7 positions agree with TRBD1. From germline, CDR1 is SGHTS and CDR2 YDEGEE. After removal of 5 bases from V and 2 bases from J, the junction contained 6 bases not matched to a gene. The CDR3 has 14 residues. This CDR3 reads CASRSRTGNYGYTF. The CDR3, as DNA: TGTGCCAGCAGATCTAGGACAGGAAACTATGGCTACACCTTC.

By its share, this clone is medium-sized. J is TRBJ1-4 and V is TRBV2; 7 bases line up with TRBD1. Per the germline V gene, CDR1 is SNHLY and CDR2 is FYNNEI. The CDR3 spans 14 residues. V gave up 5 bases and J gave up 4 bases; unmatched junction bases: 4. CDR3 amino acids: CASSKGQLNEKLFF. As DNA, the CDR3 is TGTGCCAGCAGTAAGGGACAGCTTAATGAAAAACTGTTTTTT.

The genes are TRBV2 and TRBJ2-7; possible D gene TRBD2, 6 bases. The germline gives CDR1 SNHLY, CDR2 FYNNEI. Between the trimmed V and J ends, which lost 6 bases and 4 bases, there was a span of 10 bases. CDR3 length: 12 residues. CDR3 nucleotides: TGTGCCAGCAGGCTACTAGCTTACGAGCAGTACTTC. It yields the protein CASRLLAYEQYF.

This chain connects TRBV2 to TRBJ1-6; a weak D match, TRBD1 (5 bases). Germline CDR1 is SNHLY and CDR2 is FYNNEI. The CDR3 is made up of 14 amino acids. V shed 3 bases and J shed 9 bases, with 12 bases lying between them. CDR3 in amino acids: CASSEQGTRSPLHF. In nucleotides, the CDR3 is TGTGCCAGCAGTGAGCAGGGAACGCGTTCACCCCTCCACTTT.

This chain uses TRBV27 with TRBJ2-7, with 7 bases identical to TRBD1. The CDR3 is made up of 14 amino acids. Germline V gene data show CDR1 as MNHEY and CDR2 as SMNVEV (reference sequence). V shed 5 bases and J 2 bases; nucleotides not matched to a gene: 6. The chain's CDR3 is CASSRTGLTYEQYF. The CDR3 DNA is TGTGCCAGCAGTCGGACAGGATTGACCTACGAGCAGTACTTC.

CDR3 coding DNA: TGTGCCAGCAGCTTAGCGCTGGGACAGGGGAGCTACGAGCAGTACTTC. It is translated as CASSLALGQGSYEQYF. This sequence joins TRBV7-9 and TRBJ2-7; TRBD1 agrees at 10 bases. The germline gives CDR1 SEHNR, CDR2 FQNEAQ (reference sequence). This CDR3 region has 16 residues. The V segment lost 0 bases and the J segment 3 bases; nucleotides outside the gene matches: 5.

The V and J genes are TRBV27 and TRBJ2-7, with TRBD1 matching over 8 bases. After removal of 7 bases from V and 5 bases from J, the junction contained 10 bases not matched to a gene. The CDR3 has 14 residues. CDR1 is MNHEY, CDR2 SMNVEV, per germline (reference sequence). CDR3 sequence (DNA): TGTGCCAGCACCCGGGACAGGTCAAACCACGAGCAGTACTTC. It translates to CASTRDRSNHEQYF.

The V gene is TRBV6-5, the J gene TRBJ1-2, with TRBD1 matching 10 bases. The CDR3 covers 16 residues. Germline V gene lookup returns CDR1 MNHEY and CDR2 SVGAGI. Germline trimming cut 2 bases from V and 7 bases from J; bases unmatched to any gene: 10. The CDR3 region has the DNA TGTGCCAGCAGTTACCAACCGACAGGGGGCCGGGGTGGCTACACCTTC. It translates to CASSYQPTGGRGGYTF.

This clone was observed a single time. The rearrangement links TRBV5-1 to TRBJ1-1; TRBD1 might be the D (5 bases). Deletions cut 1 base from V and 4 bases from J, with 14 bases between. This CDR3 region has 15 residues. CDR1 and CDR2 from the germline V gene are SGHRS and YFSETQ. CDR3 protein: CASSLYSSQGTEAFF. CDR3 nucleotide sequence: TGCGCCAGCAGCTTGTATTCTTCCCAGGGCACTGAAGCTTTCTTT.

The CDR3 DNA sequence: TGTGCCAGCTCACAAACTTACAGGGCTACCTACGAGCAGTACTTC. It specifies CASSQTYRATYEQYF. This chain uses TRBV18 with TRBJ2-7, with D possibly matching TRBD1 (6 bases). V was cut by 4 bases and J by 2 bases, with 15 bases left in between. This CDR3 contains 15 residues. Per the germline V gene, CDR1 is KGHSH and CDR2 is LQKENI.

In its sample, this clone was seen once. This CDR3 is CASSKPGQGASEQFF. The CDR3 DNA sequence: TGTGCCAGCAGCAAACCGGGACAGGGGGCAAGTGAGCAGTTCTTC. This chain connects TRBV6-6 to TRBJ2-1; 12 bases agree with TRBD1. Germline loops: CDR1 MNHNY, CDR2 SVGAGI (reference sequence). V dropped 6 bases and J dropped 9; count of bases not matched to a gene: 9. The CDR3 extends over 15 amino acids.

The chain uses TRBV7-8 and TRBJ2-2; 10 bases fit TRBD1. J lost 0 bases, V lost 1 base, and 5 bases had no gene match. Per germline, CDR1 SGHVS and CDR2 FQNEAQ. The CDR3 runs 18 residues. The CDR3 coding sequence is TGTGCCAGCAGCTTAGGGTACGGACAGGGGGCGAACACCGGGGAGCTGTTTTTT. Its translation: CASSLGYGQGANTGELFF. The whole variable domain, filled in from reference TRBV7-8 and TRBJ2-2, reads GAGVSQSPRYKVAKRGQDVALRCDPISGHVSLFWYQQALGQGPEFLTYFQNEAQLDKSGLPSDRFFAERPEGSVSTLKIQRTQQEDSAVYLCASSLGYGQGANTGELFFGEGSRLTVL.

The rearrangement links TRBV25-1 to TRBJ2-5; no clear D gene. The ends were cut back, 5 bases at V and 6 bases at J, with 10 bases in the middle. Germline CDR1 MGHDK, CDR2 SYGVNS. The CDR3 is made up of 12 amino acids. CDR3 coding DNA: TGTGCCAGCAGTTCCAGTCTGAAGACCCAGTACTTC. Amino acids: CASSSSLKTQYF.

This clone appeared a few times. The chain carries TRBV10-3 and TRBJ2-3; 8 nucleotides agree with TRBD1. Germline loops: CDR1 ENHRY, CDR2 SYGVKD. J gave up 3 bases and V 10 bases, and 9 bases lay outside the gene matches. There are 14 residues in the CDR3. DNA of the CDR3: TGTGCCACTGACCGGGACAGGAAAACAGATACGCAGTATTTT. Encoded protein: CATDRDRKTDTQYF.